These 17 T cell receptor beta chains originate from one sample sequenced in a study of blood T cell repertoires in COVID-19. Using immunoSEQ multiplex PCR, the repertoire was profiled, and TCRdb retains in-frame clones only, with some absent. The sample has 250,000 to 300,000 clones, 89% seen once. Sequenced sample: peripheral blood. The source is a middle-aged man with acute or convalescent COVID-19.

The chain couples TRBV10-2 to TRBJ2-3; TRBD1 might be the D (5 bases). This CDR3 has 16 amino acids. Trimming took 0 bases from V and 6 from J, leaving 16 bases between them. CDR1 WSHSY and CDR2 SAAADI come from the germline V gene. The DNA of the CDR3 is TGCGCCAGCAGTGAGTCAAGGGGTCGGTATGCGGATACGCAGTATTTT. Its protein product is CASSESRGRYADTQYF.

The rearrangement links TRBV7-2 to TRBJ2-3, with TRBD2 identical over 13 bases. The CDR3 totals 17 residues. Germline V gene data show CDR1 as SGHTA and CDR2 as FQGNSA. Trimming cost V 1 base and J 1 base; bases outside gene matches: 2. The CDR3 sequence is CASSLVGTSGGTDTQYF. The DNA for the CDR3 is TGTGCCAGCAGCTTAGTGGGGACTAGCGGGGGCACAGATACGCAGTATTTT.

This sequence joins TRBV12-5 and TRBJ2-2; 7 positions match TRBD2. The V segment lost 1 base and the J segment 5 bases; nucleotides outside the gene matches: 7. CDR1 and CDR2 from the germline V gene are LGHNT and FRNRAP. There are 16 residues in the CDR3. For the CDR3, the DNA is TGTGCTAGTGGTTTGGCCCGGGGAGGGGAGACCGGGGAGCTGTTTTTT. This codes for CASGLARGGETGELFF. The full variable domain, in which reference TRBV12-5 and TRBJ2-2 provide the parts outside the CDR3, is DARVTQTPRHKVTEMGQEVTMRCQPILGHNTVFWYRQTMMQGLELLAYFRNRAPLDDSGMPKDRFSAEMPDATLATLKIQPSEPRDSAVYFCASGLARGGETGELFFGEGSRLTVL.

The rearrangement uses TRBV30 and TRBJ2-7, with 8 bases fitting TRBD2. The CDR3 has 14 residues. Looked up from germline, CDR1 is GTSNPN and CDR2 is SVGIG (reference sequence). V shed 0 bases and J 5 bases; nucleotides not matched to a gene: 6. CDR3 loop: CAWSVLNGRDEQYF. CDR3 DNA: TGTGCCTGGAGTGTTTTAAACGGGAGGGACGAGCAGTACTTC. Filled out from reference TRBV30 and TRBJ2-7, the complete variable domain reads SQTIHQWPATLVQPVGSPLSLECTVEGTSNPNLYWYRQAAGRGLQLLFYSVGIGQISSEVPQNLSASRPQDRQFILSSKKLLLSDSGFYLCAWSVLNGRDEQYFGPGTRLTVT.

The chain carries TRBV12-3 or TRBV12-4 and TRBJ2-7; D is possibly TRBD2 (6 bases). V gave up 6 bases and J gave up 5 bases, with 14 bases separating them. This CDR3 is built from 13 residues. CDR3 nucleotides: TGTGCCAGCAGAGCTAGACGGGGGAACGAGCAGTACTTC. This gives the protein CASRARRGNEQYF.

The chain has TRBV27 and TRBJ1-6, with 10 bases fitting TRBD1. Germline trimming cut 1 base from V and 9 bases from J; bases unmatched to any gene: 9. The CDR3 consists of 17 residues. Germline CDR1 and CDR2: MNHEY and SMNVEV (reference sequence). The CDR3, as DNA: TGTGCCAGCAGTTTATGGGGGACAGGGGTAGGCACTTCACCCCTCCACTTT. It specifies CASSLWGTGVGTSPLHF.

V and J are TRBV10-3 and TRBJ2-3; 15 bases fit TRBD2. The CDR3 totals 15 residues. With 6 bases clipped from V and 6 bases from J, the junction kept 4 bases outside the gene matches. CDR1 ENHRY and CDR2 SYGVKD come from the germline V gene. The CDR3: CAIRPGTSGGDTQYF. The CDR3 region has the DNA TGTGCCATCAGGCCGGGGACTAGCGGGGGGGATACGCAGTATTTT.

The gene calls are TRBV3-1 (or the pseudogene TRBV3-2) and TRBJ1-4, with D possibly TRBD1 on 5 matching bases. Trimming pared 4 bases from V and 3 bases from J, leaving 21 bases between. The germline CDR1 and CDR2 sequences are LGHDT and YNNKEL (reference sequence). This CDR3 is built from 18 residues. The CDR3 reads CASSLLGPIVGANEKLFF. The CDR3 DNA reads TGTGCCAGCAGCCTTTTGGGGCCTATCGTAGGTGCTAATGAAAAACTGTTTTTT.

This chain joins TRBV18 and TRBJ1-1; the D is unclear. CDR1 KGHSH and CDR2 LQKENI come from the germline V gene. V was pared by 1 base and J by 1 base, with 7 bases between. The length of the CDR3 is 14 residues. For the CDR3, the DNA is TGTGCCAGCTCACCACAAAACAGGAACACTGAAGCTTTCTTT. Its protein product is CASSPQNRNTEAFF.

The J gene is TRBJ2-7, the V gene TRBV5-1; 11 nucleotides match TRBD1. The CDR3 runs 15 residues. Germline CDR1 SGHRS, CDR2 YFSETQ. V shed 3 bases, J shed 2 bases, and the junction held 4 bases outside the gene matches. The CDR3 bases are TGCGCCAGCAGCTGGGGGACAGGGGGTGCCTACGAGCAGTACTTC. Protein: CASSWGTGGAYEQYF.

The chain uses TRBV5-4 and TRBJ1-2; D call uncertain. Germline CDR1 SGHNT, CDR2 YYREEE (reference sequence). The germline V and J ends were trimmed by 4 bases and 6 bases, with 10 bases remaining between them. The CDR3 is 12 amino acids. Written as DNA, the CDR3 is TGTGCCAGCAGCGGAGGGTGGGATGGCTACACCTTC. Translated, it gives CASSGGWDGYTF.

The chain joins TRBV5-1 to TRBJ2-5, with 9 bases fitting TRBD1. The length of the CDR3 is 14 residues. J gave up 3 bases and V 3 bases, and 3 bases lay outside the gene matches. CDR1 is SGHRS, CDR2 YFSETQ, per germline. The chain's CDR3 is CASSSGTGKETQYF. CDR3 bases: TGCGCCAGCAGCTCCGGGACAGGGAAAGAGACCCAGTACTTC. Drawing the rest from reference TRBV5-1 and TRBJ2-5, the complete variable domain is KAGVTQTPRYLIKTRGQQVTLSCSPISGHRSVSWYQQTPGQGLQFLFEYFSETQRNKGNFPGRFSGRQFSNSRSEMNVSTLELGDSALYLCASSSGTGKETQYFGPGTRLLVL.

CDR3 in DNA: TGTGCCAGCTCTCCCCCGGGACAGGGGAGAACAGATACGCAGTATTTT. Protein: CASSPPGQGRTDTQYF. The gene calls are TRBV18 and TRBJ2-3, with TRBD1 identical over 10 bases. CDR1 is KGHSH, CDR2 LQKENI, per germline. The CDR3 contains 16 residues. Trimming cost V 6 bases and J 3 bases; bases outside gene matches: 9.

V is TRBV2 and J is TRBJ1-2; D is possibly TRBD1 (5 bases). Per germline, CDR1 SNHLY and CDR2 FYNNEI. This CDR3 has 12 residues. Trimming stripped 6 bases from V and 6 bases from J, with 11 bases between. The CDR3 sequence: CASRGDEDGYTF. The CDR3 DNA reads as TGTGCCAGCAGAGGGGATGAGGATGGCTACACCTTC. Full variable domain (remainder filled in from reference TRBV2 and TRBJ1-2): EPEVTQTPSHQVTQMGQEVILRCVPISNHLYFYWYRQILGQKVEFLVSFYNNEISEKSEIFDDQFSVERPDGSNFTLKIRSTKLEDSAMYFCASRGDEDGYTFGSGTRLTVV.

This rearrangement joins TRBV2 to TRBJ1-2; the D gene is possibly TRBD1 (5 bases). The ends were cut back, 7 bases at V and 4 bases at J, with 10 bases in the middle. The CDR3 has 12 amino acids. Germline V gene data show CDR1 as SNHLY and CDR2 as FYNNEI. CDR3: CASITGIYGYTF. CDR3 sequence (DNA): TGTGCCAGCATCACAGGAATCTATGGCTACACCTTC.

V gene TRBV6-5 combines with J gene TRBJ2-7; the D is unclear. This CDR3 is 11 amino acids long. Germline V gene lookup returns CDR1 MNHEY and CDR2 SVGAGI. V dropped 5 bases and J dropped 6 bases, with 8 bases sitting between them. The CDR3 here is CASSTVGEQYF. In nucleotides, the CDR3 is TGTGCCAGCAGTACGGTCGGCGAGCAGTACTTC.

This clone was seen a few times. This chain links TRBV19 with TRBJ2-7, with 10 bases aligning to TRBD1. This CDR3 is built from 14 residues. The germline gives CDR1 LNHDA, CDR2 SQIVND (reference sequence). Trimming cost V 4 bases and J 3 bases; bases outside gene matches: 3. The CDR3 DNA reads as TGTGCCAGTAGTAAGACAGGGGGCTACTACGAGCAGTACTTC. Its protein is CASSKTGGYYEQYF.